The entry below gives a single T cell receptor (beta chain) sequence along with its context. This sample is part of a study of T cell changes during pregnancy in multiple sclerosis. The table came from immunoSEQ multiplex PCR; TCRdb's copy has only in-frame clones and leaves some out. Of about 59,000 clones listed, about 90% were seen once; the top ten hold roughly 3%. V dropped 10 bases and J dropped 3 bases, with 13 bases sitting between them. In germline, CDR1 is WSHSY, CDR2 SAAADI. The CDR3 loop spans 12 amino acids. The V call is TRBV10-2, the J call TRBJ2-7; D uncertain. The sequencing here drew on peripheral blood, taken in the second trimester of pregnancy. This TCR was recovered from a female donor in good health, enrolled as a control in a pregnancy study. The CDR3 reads CATSTGFYEQYF. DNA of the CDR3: TGCGCCACCTCCACCGGGTTCTACGAGCAGTACTTC.